The 9 T cell receptor beta chains presented below share a single source sample, sequenced in a study of control samples from healthy donors and cancer patients. Some clones are missing from TCRdb's copy, which holds only in-frame ones; the method was immunoSEQ multiplex PCR. Among roughly 450,000 clones listed, around nine tenths were seen once. The specimen was PBMCs. All receptors come from a man aged 35-49 years with head and neck cancer.

The V call is TRBV2, the J call TRBJ1-4; the D is unclear. Trimming removed 2 bases at V and 6 bases at J, with 19 bases between. The CDR3 spans 17 residues. Germline V gene data show CDR1 as SNHLY and CDR2 as FYNNEI. In DNA form, the CDR3 reads TGTGCCAGCAGTGAACATCTGAGCGAAACCGGACATGAAAAACTGTTTTTT. It encodes CASSEHLSETGHEKLFF.

This clone appeared a few times. V and J are TRBV6-5 and TRBJ2-7; 11 nucleotides align to TRBD2. Trimming cost V 5 bases and J 6 bases; bases outside gene matches: 6. This CDR3 spans 14 amino acids. Germline V gives CDR1 MNHEY, CDR2 SVGAGI. The CDR3 nucleotides are TGTGCCAGCAGTCGACTAGCGGGGTCCCTCGAGCAGTACTTC. Translating it yields CASSRLAGSLEQYF.

V gene TRBV27 combines with J gene TRBJ2-5; 7 bases match TRBD1. The V gene's germline CDR1 is MNHEY and CDR2 SMNVEV (reference sequence). CDR3 size: 15 residues. The junction had 8 bases not matched to a gene; V was cut back by 2 bases and J by 5 bases. The CDR3 is CASSLRTGRRETQYF. CDR3 sequence (DNA): TGTGCCAGCAGTTTACGGACAGGCAGGCGGGAGACCCAGTACTTC.

The chain recombines TRBV3-1 (or the pseudogene TRBV3-2) with TRBJ1-1, with 7 bases that match TRBD1. The CDR3 runs to 17 residues. V shed 1 base and J 5 bases; nucleotides not matched to a gene: 13. From germline, CDR1 is LGHDT and CDR2 YNNKEL (reference sequence). CDR3 bases: TGTGCCAGCAGCCAAGTGCGGGGGTCAGGGGGACTGACTGAAGCTTTCTTT. Encoded protein: CASSQVRGSGGLTEAFF.

The J gene is TRBJ1-1, the V gene TRBV5-6; D uncertain. This CDR3 has 14 amino acids. CDR1 and CDR2 (germline): SGHDT, YYEEEE. The V end lost 4 bases, the J end lost 2 bases, and 12 bases lay between the germline ends. The CDR3 spells CASSHEAANTEAFF. CDR3 in DNA: TGTGCCAGCAGCCACGAGGCGGCTAACACTGAAGCTTTCTTT.

CDR3 coding DNA: TGTGCCAGCCGCACGTCGGGACAGAACTATGGCTACACCTTC. It specifies CASRTSGQNYGYTF. The chain couples TRBV3-1 (or the pseudogene TRBV3-2) to TRBJ1-2; 7 nucleotides agree with TRBD1. This CDR3 has 14 residues. The trim removed 8 bases at V and 2 bases at J, leaving 8 bases unmatched. In germline, CDR1 is LGHDT, CDR2 YNNKEL (reference sequence).

The rearrangement links TRBV24-1 to TRBJ2-1, with D possibly TRBD1 on 6 matching bases. This CDR3 is built from 16 residues. The germline V and J ends were trimmed by 3 bases and 6 bases, with 17 bases remaining between them. The germline V gene encodes CDR1 KGHDR and CDR2 SFDVKD. Written as DNA, the CDR3 is TGTGCCACCAGTGATCACAGGGTAAGCGTTCCCAATGAGCAGTTCTTC. As protein: CATSDHRVSVPNEQFF.

The chain couples TRBV6-5 to TRBJ2-2; perhaps D is TRBD1 or TRBD2 (6 bases each). Per germline, CDR1 MNHEY and CDR2 SVGAGI. V shed 9 bases and J shed 8 bases, with 13 bases lying between them. The CDR3 runs 12 residues. The CDR3 protein is CASRRGQGELFF. The CDR3 DNA reads TGTGCCAGTAGGCGGGGACAAGGGGAGCTGTTTTTT.

V gene TRBV5-8 combines with J gene TRBJ2-7, with TRBD1 matching 7 bases. From germline, CDR1 is SGHTS and CDR2 YDEGEE. Losses at the gene ends were 0 bases for V and 3 bases for J; bases not matched to a gene: 3. The CDR3 runs to 14 residues. CDR3 amino acids: CASSLVGDSYEQYF. As DNA, the CDR3 is TGTGCCAGCAGCTTGGTGGGGGACAGCTACGAGCAGTACTTC.